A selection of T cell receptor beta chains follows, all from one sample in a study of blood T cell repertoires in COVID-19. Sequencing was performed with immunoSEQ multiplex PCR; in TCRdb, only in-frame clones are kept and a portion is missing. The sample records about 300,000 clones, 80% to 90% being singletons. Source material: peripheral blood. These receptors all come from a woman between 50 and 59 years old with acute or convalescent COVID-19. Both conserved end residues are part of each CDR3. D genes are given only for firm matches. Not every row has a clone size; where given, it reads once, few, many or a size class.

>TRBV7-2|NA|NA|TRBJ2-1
TGTGCCAGCAGCTTAGAAACGACACCACGCTCCTACAATGAGCAGTTCTTC
CASSLETTPRSYNEQFF
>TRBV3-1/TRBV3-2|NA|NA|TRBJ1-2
TGTGCCAGCAGCCACCCTGAGGCAGGGATCTATGGCTACACCTTC
CASSHPEAGIYGYTF
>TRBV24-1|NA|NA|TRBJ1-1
TGTGCCACGGTAGGACCCCGGGGAATGAACACTGAAGCTTTCTTT
CATVGPRGMNTEAFF
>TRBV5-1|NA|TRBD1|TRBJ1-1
TGCGCCAGCAGTAGACAGGGGGAGGACACTGAAGCTTTCTTT
CASSRQGEDTEAFF
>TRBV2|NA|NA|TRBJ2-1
TGTGCCAGCGGTGGTCTCCGGTCCTACAATGAGCAGTTCTTC
CASGGLRSYNEQFF
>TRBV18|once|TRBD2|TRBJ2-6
TGTGCCGGAGGGGGAGCTAGCGGGACGGCGGGGGCCAACGTCCTGACTTTC
CAGGGASGTAGANVLTF
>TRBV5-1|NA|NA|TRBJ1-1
TGCGCCAGCAGCTTTTCCCCAGATGAAGCTTTCTTT
CASSFSPDEAFF
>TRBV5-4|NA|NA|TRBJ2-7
TGTGCCAGCAGCTCAAAAACAGGGATAACCTACGAGCAGTACTTC
CASSSKTGITYEQYF
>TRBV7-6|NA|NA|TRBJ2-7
TGTGCCAGCAGCCGAATCTACGACTCCTACGAGCAGTACTTC
CASSRIYDSYEQYF
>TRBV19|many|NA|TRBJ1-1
TGTGCCAGTAGTATTAGGGGATTCACTGAAGCTTTCTTT
CASSIRGFTEAFF
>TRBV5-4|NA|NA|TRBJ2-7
TGTGCCAGCAGCTTCGGAAACAGGGGGGGCGAGCAGTACTTC
CASSFGNRGGEQYF
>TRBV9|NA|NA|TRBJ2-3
TGTGCCAGCAGCGTAGGGCTAGCAGCAGATACGCAGTATTTT
CASSVGLAADTQYF
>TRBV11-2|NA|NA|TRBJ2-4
TGTGCCAGCAGTTTCGAGTGGGGGCGAAACATTCAGTACTTC
CASSFEWGRNIQYF
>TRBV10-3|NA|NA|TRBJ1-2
TGTGCCATCAGTGGCGACAGAGATGGCTACACCTTC
CAISGDRDGYTF
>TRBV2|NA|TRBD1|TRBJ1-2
TGTGCCAGCACCTTTGGACAGGGGGACTATGGCTACACCTTC
CASTFGQGDYGYTF
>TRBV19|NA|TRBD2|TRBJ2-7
TGTGCCAGTAGCTCTGCGGGGGGACCAGCCTACGAGCAGTACTTC
CASSSAGGPAYEQYF
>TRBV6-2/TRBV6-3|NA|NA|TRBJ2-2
TGTGCCAGCAGCCTACAGGGTTCCAACACCGGGGAGCTGTTTTTT
CASSLQGSNTGELFF
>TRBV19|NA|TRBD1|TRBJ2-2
TGTGCCAGTAGTACCCTCGGACAGGTCACCGGGGAGCTGTTTTTT
CASSTLGQVTGELFF
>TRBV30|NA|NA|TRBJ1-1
TGTGCCTGGAGGTGGGGAGCCCTTACTGAAGCTTTCTTT
CAWRWGALTEAFF
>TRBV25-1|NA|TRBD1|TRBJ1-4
TGTGCCAGCAGCGGGACAGGGCAAGGGTCTAATGAAAAACTGTTTTTT
CASSGTGQGSNEKLFF
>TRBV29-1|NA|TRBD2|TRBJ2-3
TGCAGCGTAGCGGGAGAGGCAGATACGCAGTATTTT
CSVAGEADTQYF
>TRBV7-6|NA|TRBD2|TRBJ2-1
TGTGCCAGCAGCTTATTTGTTTCGAGACTAGCGGGAGGTAATGAGCAGTTCTTC
CASSLFVSRLAGGNEQFF
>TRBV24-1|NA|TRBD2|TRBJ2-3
TGTGCCACCGCGGGGAGCGGGGTTGGCACAGATACGCAGTATTTT
CATAGSGVGTDTQYF
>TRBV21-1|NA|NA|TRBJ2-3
TGTGCCAGCAGCAAGGGACAGGGAACAGATACGCAGTATTTT
CASSKGQGTDTQYF
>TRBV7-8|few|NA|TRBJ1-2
TGTGCCAGCAGCTTGACAGAAAACTATGGCTACACCTTC
CASSLTENYGYTF
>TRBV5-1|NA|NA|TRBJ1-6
TGCGCCAGCAGCCTCGACAGTTACTCACCCCTCCACTTT
CASSLDSYSPLHF
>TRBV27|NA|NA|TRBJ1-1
TGTGCCACCCGGGAGTGGGGGATGAACACTGAAGCTTTCTTT
CATREWGMNTEAFF
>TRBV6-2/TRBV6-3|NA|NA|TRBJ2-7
TGTGCCAGCAGTCTCTTTACAGGACCTCCTCCCTACGAGCAGTACTTC
CASSLFTGPPPYEQYF
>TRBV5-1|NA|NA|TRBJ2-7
TGCGCCAGCAGCTCAGCCGGGGCCTACGAGCAGTACTTC
CASSSAGAYEQYF
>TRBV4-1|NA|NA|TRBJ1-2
TGCGCCAGCAGCCGGTGGGCCCTAAGCAGGGGCAGTGACTATGGCTACACCTTC
CASSRWALSRGSDYGYTF
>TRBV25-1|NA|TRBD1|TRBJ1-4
TGTGCCAGCAGCCTACAGGGGGCTTGGGAAAAACTGTTTTTT
CASSLQGAWEKLFF
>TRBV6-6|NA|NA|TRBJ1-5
TGTGCCAGCGTGGGAGGGTTTCCGCCCCAGCATTTT
CASVGGFPPQHF
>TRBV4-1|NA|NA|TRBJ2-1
TGCGCCAGCAGCCAGTACAGCAATGAGCAGTTCTTC
CASSQYSNEQFF
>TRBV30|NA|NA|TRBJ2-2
TGTGCCTGGAGTGTCGAGGGAGTCACCGGGGAGCTGTTTTTT
CAWSVEGVTGELFF
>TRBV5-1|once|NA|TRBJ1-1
TGCGCCAGCAGCTTGGGACTCGGGAACACTGAAGCTTTCTTT
CASSLGLGNTEAFF
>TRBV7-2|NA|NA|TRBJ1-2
TGTGCCAGCAGCTTCTCAGGGGCTAACTATGGCTACACCTTC
CASSFSGANYGYTF
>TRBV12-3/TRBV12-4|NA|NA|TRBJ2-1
TGTGCCAGCAGTCCGTCGACAGGATTGGTGCAGTTCTTC
CASSPSTGLVQFF
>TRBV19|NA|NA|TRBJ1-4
TGTGCCAGTAGTCCTCGGGGGGGCGCGCTGGGTGAAAAACTGTTTTTT
CASSPRGGALGEKLFF
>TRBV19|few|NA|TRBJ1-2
TGTGCCAGTAGTACCCCGGGGGACAACTATGGCTACACCTTC
CASSTPGDNYGYTF
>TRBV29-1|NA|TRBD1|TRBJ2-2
TGCAGCGGGGGACAGGCTTCGGCCGGGGAGCTGTTTTTT
CSGGQASAGELFF
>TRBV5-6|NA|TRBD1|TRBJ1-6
TGTGCCAGCAGCTCCTCTGGGACAGGGATGCTTTCACCCCTCCACTTT
CASSSSGTGMLSPLHF
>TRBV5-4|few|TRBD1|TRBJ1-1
TGTGCCAGCAGCCGGACAGGGAGGGGAGAGAACACTGAAGCTTTCTTT
CASSRTGRGENTEAFF
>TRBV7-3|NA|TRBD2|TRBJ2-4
TGTGCCAGCAGCTTATCCGCACCGGGAGGGACCAAAAACATTCAGTACTTC
CASSLSAPGGTKNIQYF
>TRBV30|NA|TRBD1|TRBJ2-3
TGTGCCTGGGGGCCGGGACAGGGGGCTACAGATACGCAGTATTTT
CAWGPGQGATDTQYF
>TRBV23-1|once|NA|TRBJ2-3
TGCGCCAGCAGTCTTTTCAAACACGGGACTGGGCCATCAGATACGCAGTATTTT
CASSLFKHGTGPSDTQYF
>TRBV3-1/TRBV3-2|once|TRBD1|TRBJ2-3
TGTGCCAGCAGCCAAACAGGGGGGAGTACGCAGTATTTT
CASSQTGGSTQYF
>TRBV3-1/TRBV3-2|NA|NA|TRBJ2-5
TGTGCCAGCAGCCAAGCCGGACAGTTGGGGGAGACCCAGTACTTC
CASSQAGQLGETQYF
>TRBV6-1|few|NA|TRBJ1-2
TGTGCCAGCAGTGAAGCTAGCCAGGGTGGAGGCTACACCTTC
CASSEASQGGGYTF
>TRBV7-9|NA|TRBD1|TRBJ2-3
TGTGCCAGCAGCTTGACAGGGACAACAGATACGCAGTATTTT
CASSLTGTTDTQYF
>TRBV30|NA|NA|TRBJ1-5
TGTGCCTGGAGTCTACAGGGCCTACAGCCCCAGCATTTT
CAWSLQGLQPQHF
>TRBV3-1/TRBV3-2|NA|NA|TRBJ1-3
TGTGCCAGCAGCCAAGATAAGGGGACTGGAAACACCATATATTTT
CASSQDKGTGNTIYF
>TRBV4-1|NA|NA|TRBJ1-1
TGCGCCAGCAGCCAGGCCCTCCGGGGCACTGAAGCTTTCTTT
CASSQALRGTEAFF
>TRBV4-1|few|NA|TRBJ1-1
TGCGCCAGCAGCCAAGACTCAGCGCACACTGAAGCTTTCTTT
CASSQDSAHTEAFF
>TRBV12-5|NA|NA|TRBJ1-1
TGTGCTAGTGGTCAAACAGAGAACACTGAAGCTTTCTTT
CASGQTENTEAFF
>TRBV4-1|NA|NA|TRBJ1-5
TGCGCCAGCAGCCAAGAGCAGAATTCTTTTCAGCCCCAGCATTTT
CASSQEQNSFQPQHF
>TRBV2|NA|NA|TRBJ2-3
TGTGCCGGTACCCAGCGAGGTAGGACAGATACGCAGTATTTT
CAGTQRGRTDTQYF
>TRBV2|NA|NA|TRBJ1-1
TGTGCCAGCAGTGAAGATGGTAATCGGGGGAACACTGAAGCTTTCTTT
CASSEDGNRGNTEAFF